This TCR beta chain was captured by sequencing in a study of CD8+CD57+ T cells in acquired aplastic anemia. Study overall: Sorted CD4+ and CD8+ cells gave a mean 3.2 ug DNA, range about 0.19 to 27.4 ug.

Broader study findings: CD8+ Simpson's diversity in patients was not significantly different from that in controls.

Patients picked for sequencing had shown CD8+CD57+ cell expansion detected by flow cytometry. Concerning this clonotype: The antigen remains undetermined.

According to the study, genomic DNA was the template for TCR beta VDJ and CDR3 profiling. TCRdb analysed the reads with MiXCR anew, one entry per CDR3 protein. The data show more than 150,000 distinct CDR3 sequences, around 43% seen once. What was sequenced was sorted CD4+, CD8+, or CD8+CD57+ T cells (not recorded which) from PBMCs. This clonotype was obtained from a human donor with aplastic anemia.

The CDR3 bases are TGCGCCAGCAGCCCCTCTAGTGGGGGGGTTCCCGGGGAGCTGTTTTTT. Protein sequence: CASSPSSGGVPGELFF. The chain recombines TRBV4-3 with TRBJ2-2, with 7 bases lining up with TRBD2. After removal of 4 bases from V and 6 bases from J, the junction contained 11 bases not matched to a gene. Looked up from germline, CDR1 is LGHNA and CDR2 is YSLEER. There are 16 residues in the CDR3.